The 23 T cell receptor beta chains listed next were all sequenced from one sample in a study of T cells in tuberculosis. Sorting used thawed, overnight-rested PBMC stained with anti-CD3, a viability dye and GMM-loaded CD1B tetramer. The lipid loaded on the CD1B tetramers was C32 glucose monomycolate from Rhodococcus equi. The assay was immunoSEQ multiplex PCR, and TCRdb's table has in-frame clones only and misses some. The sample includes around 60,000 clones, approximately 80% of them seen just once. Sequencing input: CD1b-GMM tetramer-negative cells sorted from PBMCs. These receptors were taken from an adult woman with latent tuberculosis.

CDR3 bases: TGCGCCAGCAGCTTGCCCCGCCCCCGGGTAGCTGAAAACTACAATGAGCAGTTCTTC. Residues: CASSLPRPRVAENYNEQFF. The genes are TRBV5-1 and TRBJ2-7; no clear D gene. The J call is uncertain, as TRBJ2-1 better fits the DNA end. CDR3 size: 19 residues. The germline V gene has CDR1 SGHRS and CDR2 YFSETQ.

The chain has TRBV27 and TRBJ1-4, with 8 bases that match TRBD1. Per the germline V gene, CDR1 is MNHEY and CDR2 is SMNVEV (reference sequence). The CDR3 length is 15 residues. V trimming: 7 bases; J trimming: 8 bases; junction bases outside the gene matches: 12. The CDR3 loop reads CASTSPTGAREKLFF. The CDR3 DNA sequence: TGTGCCAGCACCTCCCCGACAGGGGCGAGGGAAAAACTGTTTTTT.

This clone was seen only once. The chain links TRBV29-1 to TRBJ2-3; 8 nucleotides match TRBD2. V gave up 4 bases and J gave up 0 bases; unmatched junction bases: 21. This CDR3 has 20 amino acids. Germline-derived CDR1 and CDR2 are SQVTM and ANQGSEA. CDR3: CSVARGPSGLLSASTDTQYF. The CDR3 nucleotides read TGCAGCGTTGCGCGGGGGCCTAGCGGGCTCCTATCCGCTAGCACAGATACGCAGTATTTT.

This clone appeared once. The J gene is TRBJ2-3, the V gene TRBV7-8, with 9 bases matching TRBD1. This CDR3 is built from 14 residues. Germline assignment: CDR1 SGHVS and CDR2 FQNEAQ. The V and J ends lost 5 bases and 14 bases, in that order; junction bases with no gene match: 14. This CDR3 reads CASSHAGRDRERYF. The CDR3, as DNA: TGTGCCAGCAGCCACGCGGGCCGGGACAGGGAGCGGTATTTT.

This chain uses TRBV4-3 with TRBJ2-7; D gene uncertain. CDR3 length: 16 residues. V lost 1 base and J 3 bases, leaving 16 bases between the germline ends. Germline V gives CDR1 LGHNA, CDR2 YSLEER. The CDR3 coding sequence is TGCGCCAGCAGCCAAGCAGTCGGTAACTCGGGCTACGAGCAGTACTTC. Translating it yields CASSQAVGNSGYEQYF.

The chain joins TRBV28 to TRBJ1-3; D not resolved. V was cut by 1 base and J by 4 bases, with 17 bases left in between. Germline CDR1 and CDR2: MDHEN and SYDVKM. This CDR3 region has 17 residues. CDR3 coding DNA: TGTGCCAGCAGTTTATTCCCCTGGCGGAGGGCCGGAAACACCATATATTTT. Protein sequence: CASSLFPWRRAGNTIYF.

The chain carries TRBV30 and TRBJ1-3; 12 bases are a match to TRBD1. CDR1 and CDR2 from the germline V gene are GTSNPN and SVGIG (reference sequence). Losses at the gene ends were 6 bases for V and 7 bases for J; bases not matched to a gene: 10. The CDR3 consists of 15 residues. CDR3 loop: CACPARDRGLNTIYF. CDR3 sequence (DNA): TGTGCCTGCCCTGCCCGGGACAGGGGGCTCAACACCATATATTTT.

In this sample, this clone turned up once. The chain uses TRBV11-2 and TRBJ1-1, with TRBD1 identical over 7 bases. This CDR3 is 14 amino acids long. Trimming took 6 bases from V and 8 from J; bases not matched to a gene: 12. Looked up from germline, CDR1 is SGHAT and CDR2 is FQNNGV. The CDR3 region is CASRADRVKGEAFF. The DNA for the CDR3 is TGTGCCAGCAGAGCCGACAGGGTCAAAGGGGAAGCTTTCTTT.

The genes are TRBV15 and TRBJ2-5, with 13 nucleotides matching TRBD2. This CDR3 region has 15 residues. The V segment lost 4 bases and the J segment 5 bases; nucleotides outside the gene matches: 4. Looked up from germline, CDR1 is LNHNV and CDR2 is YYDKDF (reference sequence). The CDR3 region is CATSKGLAGVETQYF. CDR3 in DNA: TGTGCCACCAGCAAAGGACTAGCGGGAGTGGAGACCCAGTACTTC.

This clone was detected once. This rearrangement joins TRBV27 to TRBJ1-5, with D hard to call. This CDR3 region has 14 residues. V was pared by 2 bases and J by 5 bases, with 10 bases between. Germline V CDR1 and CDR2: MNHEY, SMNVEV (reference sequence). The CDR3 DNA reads TGTGCCAGCAGTTTAATAGGAGGTGATCAGCCCCAGCATTTT. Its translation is CASSLIGGDQPQHF.

CDR3: CASRLQGRSEKLFF. For the CDR3, the DNA is TGTGCCAGCAGATTACAGGGTAGGAGTGAAAAACTGTTTTTT. V and J are TRBV27 and TRBJ1-4; D perhaps matches TRBD1 (6 bases). The CDR3 consists of 14 residues. Trimming took off 6 bases at V and 7 bases at J, with 15 bases between the two ends. Germline V lookup: CDR1 MNHEY, CDR2 SMNVEV (reference sequence).

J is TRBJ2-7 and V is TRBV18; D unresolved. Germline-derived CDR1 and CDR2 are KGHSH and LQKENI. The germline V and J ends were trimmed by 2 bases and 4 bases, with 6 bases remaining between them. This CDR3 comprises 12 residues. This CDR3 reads CASSPNSYEQYF. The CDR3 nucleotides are TGTGCCAGCTCACCAAACAGTTACGAGCAGTACTTC.

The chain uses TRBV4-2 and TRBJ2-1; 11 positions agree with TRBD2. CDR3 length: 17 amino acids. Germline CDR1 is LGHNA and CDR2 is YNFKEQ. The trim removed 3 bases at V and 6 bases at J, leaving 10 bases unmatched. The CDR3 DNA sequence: TGTGCCAGCAGCCATGATCACGGGACTAGCGGTGGCAATGAGCAGTTCTTC. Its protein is CASSHDHGTSGGNEQFF.

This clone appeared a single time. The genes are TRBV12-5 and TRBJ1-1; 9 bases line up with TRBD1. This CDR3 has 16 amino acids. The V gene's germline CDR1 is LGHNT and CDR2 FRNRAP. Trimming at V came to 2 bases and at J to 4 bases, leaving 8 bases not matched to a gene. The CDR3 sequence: CASGLFTGQGFTEAFF. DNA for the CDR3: TGTGCTAGTGGTTTGTTTACTGGACAGGGGTTCACTGAAGCTTTCTTT. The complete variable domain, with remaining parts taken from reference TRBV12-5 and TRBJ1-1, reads DARVTQTPRHKVTEMGQEVTMRCQPILGHNTVFWYRQTMMQGLELLAYFRNRAPLDDSGMPKDRFSAEMPDATLATLKIQPSEPRDSAVYFCASGLFTGQGFTEAFFGQGTRLTVV.

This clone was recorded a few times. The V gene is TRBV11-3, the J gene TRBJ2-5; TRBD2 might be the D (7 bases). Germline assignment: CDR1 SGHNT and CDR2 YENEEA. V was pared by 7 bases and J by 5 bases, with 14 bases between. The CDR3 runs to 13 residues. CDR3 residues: CASNGGRAETQYF. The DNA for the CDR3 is TGTGCCAGCAACGGGGGGCGCGCGGAGACCCAGTACTTC.

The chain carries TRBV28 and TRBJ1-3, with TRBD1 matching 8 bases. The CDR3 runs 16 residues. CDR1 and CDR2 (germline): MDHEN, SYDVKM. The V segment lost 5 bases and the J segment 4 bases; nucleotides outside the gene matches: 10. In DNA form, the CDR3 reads TGTGCCAGCAGTGTTCTTCAGGGGGCGATCGGAAACACCATATATTTT. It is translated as CASSVLQGAIGNTIYF.

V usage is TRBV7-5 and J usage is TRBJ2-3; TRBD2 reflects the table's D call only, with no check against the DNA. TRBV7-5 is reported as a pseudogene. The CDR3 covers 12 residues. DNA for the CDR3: TGTGTCAGAAGCCCCATGAGAGATACGCAGTATTTT. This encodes CVRSPMRDTQYF.

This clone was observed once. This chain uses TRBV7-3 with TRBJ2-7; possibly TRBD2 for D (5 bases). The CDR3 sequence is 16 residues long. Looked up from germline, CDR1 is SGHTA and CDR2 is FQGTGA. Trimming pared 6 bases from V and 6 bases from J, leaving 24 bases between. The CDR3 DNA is TGTGCCAGCAGTCAATTTCCTCGGGCCTCTCGGGGCGAGCAGTACTTC. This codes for CASSQFPRASRGEQYF.

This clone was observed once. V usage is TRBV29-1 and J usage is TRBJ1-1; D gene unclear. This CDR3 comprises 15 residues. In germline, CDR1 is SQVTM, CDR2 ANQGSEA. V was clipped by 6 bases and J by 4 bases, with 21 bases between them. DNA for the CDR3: TGCAGCGTAGAGTTGGGGAGAACGTATACCACTGAAGCTTTCTTT. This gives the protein CSVELGRTYTTEAFF.

As DNA, the CDR3 is TGCGCCAGCAGCCAAGAACAGGGGGCCTATGGCTACACCTTC. Translation: CASSQEQGAYGYTF. J is TRBJ1-2 and V is TRBV4-1, with 9 bases that match TRBD1. Germline V gene lookup returns CDR1 MGHRA and CDR2 YSYEKL. CDR3 size: 14 residues. Trimming took 0 bases from V and 4 from J; bases not matched to a gene: 0.

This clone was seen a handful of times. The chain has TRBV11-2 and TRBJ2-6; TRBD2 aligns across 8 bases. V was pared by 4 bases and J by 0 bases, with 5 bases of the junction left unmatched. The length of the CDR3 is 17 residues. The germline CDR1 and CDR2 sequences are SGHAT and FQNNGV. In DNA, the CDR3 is TGTGCCAGCAGCTCCGGGACTAGGTTCTCTGGGGCCAACGTCCTGACTTTC. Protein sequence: CASSSGTRFSGANVLTF.

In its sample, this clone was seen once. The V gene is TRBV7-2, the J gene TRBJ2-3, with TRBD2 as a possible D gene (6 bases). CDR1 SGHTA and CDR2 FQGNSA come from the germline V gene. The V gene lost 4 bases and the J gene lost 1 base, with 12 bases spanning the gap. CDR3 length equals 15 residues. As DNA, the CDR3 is TGTGCCAGCAGCTCTCAGGAGGGACGCACAGATACGCAGTATTTT. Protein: CASSSQEGRTDTQYF. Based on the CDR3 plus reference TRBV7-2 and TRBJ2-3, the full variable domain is GAGVSQSPSNKVTEKGKDVELRCDPISGHTALYWYRQSLGQGLEFLIYFQGNSAPDKSGLPSDRFSAERTGGSVSTLTIQRTQQEDSAVYLCASSSQEGRTDTQYFGPGTRLTVL.

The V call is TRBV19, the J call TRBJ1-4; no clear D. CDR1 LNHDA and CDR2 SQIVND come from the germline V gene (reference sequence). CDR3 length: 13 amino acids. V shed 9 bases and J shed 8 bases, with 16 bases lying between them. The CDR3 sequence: CASSRRVDEKLFF. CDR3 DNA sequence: TGTGCCAGCAGTCGGCGGGTCGACGAAAAACTGTTTTTT.